This is a list of T cell receptor beta chains from one sample in a study of T cell repertoires in cytomegalovirus infection. One entry per CDR3 protein, called by TCRdb with MiXCR from the reads. The sample includes about half a million distinct CDR3 sequences, 33% of them seen just once. For these TCRs, the target antigens are not known. The input for sequencing was cultured PBMCs, taken from culture after CMV antigen stimulation. The receptors derive from a human donor in good health (CMV status not recorded). Some clones in this sample may be carry-over from other donors' samples. CDR3s include the opening cysteine and the closing phenylalanine or tryptophan. D genes are given only for firm matches. The listing skips clone size in some rows; elsewhere it reads once, few, many or a size class.

D gene: TRBD2; V gene: TRBV29-1; clone size: -; J gene: TRBJ2-1; CDR3 protein: CSVEAGTSFAEQFF; CDR3 DNA: TGCAGCGTTGAAGCCGGGACTAGCTTTGCTGAGCAGTTCTTC
D gene: -; V gene: TRBV15; clone size: few; J gene: TRBJ2-4; CDR3 protein: CATSREVRDGKNIQYF; CDR3 DNA: TGTGCCACCAGCAGGGAAGTCCGGGACGGGAAAAACATTCAGTACTTC
D gene: TRBD2; V gene: TRBV7-9; clone size: few; J gene: TRBJ2-1; CDR3 protein: CASSFRGAGGSEQFF; CDR3 DNA: TGTGCCAGCAGCTTCCGGGGAGCGGGAGGCTCTGAGCAGTTCTTC
D gene: -; V gene: TRBV14; clone size: -; J gene: TRBJ1-1; CDR3 protein: CASSQWGDGTEAFF; CDR3 DNA: TGTGCCAGCAGCCAATGGGGGGATGGCACTGAAGCTTTCTTT
D gene: TRBD2; V gene: TRBV19; clone size: -; J gene: TRBJ2-1; CDR3 protein: CAIDGGTSGYNEQFF; CDR3 DNA: TGTGCCATAGACGGCGGGACTAGCGGCTACAATGAGCAGTTCTTC
D gene: -; V gene: TRBV6-1; clone size: -; J gene: TRBJ1-6; CDR3 protein: CASTIGDNSPLHF; CDR3 DNA: TGTGCCAGCACGATCGGAGATAATTCACCCCTCCACTTT
D gene: -; V gene: TRBV4-1; clone size: many; J gene: TRBJ1-2; CDR3 protein: CASSQEFLPGTSRITNYGYTF; CDR3 DNA: TGCGCCAGCAGCCAAGAATTCCTCCCCGGGACATCGCGGATAACTAACTATGGCTACACCTTC
D gene: -; V gene: TRBV6-2/TRBV6-3; clone size: few; J gene: TRBJ2-3; CDR3 protein: CASSYEAGTDTQYF; CDR3 DNA: TGTGCCAGCAGTTATGAGGCTGGCACAGATACGCAGTATTTT
D gene: TRBD2; V gene: TRBV5-1; clone size: -; J gene: TRBJ2-7; CDR3 protein: CASSGGLAAPSYEQYF; CDR3 DNA: TGCGCCAGCAGCGGAGGACTAGCCGCCCCCTCCTACGAGCAGTACTTC
D gene: -; V gene: TRBV10-2; clone size: -; J gene: TRBJ2-7; CDR3 protein: CASSEPGHFYEQYF; CDR3 DNA: TGCGCCAGCAGTGAGCCGGGACACTTCTACGAGCAGTACTTC
D gene: -; V gene: TRBV6-2/TRBV6-3; clone size: few; J gene: TRBJ1-5; CDR3 protein: CASSYIRGYQPQHF; CDR3 DNA: TGTGCCAGCAGTTATATCCGGGGATATCAGCCCCAGCATTTT
D gene: -; V gene: TRBV7-4; clone size: -; J gene: TRBJ2-5; CDR3 protein: CASSQGQTGRYQETQYF; CDR3 DNA: TGTGCCAGCAGCCAAGGACAGACGGGAAGGTACCAAGAGACCCAGTACTTC
D gene: TRBD2; V gene: TRBV29-1; clone size: -; J gene: TRBJ2-7; CDR3 protein: CSVELTSGDYEQYF; CDR3 DNA: TGCAGCGTTGAATTGACTAGCGGAGACTACGAGCAGTACTTC
D gene: TRBD2; V gene: TRBV5-1; clone size: -; J gene: TRBJ2-1; CDR3 protein: CASSLAGLEIYNEQFF; CDR3 DNA: TGCGCCAGCAGCTTGGCGGGACTAGAGATCTACAATGAGCAGTTCTTC
D gene: TRBD1; V gene: TRBV5-4; clone size: few; J gene: TRBJ2-2; CDR3 protein: CAMTGKAGELFF; CDR3 DNA: TGTGCCATGACAGGGAAGGCCGGGGAGCTGTTTTTT
D gene: -; V gene: TRBV10-3; clone size: -; J gene: TRBJ2-7; CDR3 protein: CAISAGTESSYEQYF; CDR3 DNA: TGTGCCATCAGTGCCGGGACTGAAAGCTCCTACGAGCAGTACTTC
D gene: -; V gene: TRBV18; clone size: -; J gene: TRBJ2-7; CDR3 protein: CASSPPGSTLANEQYF; CDR3 DNA: TGTGCCAGCTCACCACCCGGTAGCACACTGGCCAACGAGCAGTACTTC
D gene: TRBD2; V gene: TRBV19; clone size: -; J gene: TRBJ2-7; CDR3 protein: CASSRFSGNEQYF; CDR3 DNA: TGTGCCAGTAGTCGATTTAGCGGGAACGAGCAGTACTTC
D gene: TRBD2; V gene: TRBV10-3; clone size: -; J gene: TRBJ2-3; CDR3 protein: CAIGLAGEDTQYF; CDR3 DNA: TGTGCCATCGGACTAGCGGGAGAAGATACGCAGTATTTT
D gene: -; V gene: TRBV7-9; clone size: few; J gene: TRBJ1-5; CDR3 protein: CASGRGAGNQPQHF; CDR3 DNA: TGTGCCAGCGGACGTGGGGCAGGTAACCAGCCCCAGCATTTT
D gene: -; V gene: TRBV7-6; clone size: few; J gene: TRBJ2-1; CDR3 protein: CASSPPWENEQFF; CDR3 DNA: TGTGCCAGCAGCCCTCCCTGGGAGAATGAGCAGTTCTTC
D gene: -; V gene: TRBV6-1; clone size: -; J gene: TRBJ2-1; CDR3 protein: CASRGPTGSSYNEQFF; CDR3 DNA: TGTGCCAGCAGAGGTCCAACAGGGAGCTCCTACAATGAGCAGTTCTTC
D gene: -; V gene: TRBV7-2; clone size: few; J gene: TRBJ1-1; CDR3 protein: CASSLLSGRDEAFF; CDR3 DNA: TGTGCCAGCAGCTTACTAAGTGGCAGGGATGAAGCTTTCTTT
D gene: -; V gene: TRBV30; clone size: -; J gene: TRBJ2-7; CDR3 protein: CAWSDFGTGPRYEQYF; CDR3 DNA: TGTGCCTGGAGTGACTTCGGAACGGGACCGAGGTACGAGCAGTACTTC
D gene: -; V gene: TRBV5-1; clone size: -; J gene: TRBJ2-3; CDR3 protein: CASSPVGTITDTQYF; CDR3 DNA: TGCGCCAGCAGTCCCGTCGGGACGATCACAGATACGCAGTATTTT
D gene: -; V gene: TRBV5-6; clone size: -; J gene: TRBJ1-2; CDR3 protein: CASSQGGNYGYTF; CDR3 DNA: TGTGCCAGCAGTCAAGGGGGTAACTATGGCTACACCTTC